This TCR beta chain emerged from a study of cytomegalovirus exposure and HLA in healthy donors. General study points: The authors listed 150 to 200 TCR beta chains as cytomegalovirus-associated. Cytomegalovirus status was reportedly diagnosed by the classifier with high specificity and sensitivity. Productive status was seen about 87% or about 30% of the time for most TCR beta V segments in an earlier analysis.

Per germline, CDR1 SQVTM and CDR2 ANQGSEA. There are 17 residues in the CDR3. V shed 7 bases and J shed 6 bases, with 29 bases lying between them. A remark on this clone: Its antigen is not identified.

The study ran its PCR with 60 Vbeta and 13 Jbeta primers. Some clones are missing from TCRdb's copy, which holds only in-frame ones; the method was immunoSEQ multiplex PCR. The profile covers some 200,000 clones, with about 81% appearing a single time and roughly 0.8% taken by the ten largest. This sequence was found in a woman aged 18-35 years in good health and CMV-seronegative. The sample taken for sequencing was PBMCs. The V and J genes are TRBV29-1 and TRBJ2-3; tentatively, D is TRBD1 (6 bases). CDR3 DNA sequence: TGCAGCGGCTGGGCGCAGGTACGACAGGCACCGAGGGATACGCAGTATTTT. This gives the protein CSGWAQVRQAPRDTQYF.